This record looks at one T cell receptor beta chain sequence and its context. Its antigen is currently unknown. The CDR3 runs to 14 residues. Germline CDR1 reads SGHRS; CDR2 reads YFSETQ. V was trimmed by 0 bases and J by 6 bases, leaving 10 bases between them. The data derive from a study of T-cell reconstitution after alpha-beta-depleted transplantation in children. Using unique molecular identifiers, the investigators prepared the TCRbeta library. MiXCR, run by TCRdb on the PCR reads, gives a single entry per CDR3 protein. The sample has hundreds of thousands of distinct CDR3 sequences, around 17% seen once. General study points: Fresh T-cell production supplied most of the T-cell counts and diversity seen one year after transplant. The origin of high day-60 TCRbeta diversity in some patients lay in surviving recipient T cells and thymic progenitors. The study reportedly traced alpha-beta T cells about two months after transplant to several hundred expanded graft clones.

This chain uses TRBV5-1 with TRBJ2-1, with D uncertain. The sample was PBMCs, mostly from graft donor cells, taken 360 days after TCRalphabeta/CD19-depleted stem cell transplant. The source of this sequence is a male patient younger than 18 who had a stem cell transplant for acute lymphoblastic leukemia, so the T cells may come from the graft donor. The CDR3 bases are TGCGCCAGCAGCTTGGTCCCCTCCGGCAATGAGCAGTTCTTC. Translation gives CASSLVPSGNEQFF.